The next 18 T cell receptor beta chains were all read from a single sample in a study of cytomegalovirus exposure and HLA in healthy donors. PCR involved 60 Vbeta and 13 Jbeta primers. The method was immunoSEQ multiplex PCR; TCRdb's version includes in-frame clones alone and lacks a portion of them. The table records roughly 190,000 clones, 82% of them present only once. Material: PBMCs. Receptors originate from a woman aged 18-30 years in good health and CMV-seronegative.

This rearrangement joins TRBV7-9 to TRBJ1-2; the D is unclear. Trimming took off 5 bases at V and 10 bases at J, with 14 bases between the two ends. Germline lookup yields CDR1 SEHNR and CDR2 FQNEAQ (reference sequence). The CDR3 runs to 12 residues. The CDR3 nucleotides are TGTGCCAGCAGCACCCAAACGAGCCCCTACACCTTC. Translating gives CASSTQTSPYTF.

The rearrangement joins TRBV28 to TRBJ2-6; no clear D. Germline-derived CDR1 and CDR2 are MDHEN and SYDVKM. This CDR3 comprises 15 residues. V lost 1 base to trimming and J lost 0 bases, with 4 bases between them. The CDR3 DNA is TGTGCCAGCAGTTTATTTCGCTCTGGGGCCAACGTCCTGACTTTC. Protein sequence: CASSLFRSGANVLTF. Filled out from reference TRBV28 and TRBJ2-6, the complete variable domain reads DVKVTQSSRYLVKRTGEKVFLECVQDMDHENMFWYRQDPGLGLRLIYFSYDVKMKEKGDIPEGYSVSREKKERFSLILESASTNQTSMYLCASSLFRSGANVLTFGAGSRLTVL.

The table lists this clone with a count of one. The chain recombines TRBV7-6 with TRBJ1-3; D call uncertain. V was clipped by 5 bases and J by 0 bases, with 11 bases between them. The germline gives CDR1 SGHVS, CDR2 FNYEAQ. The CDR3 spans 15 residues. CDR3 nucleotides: TGTGCCAGCAGCCGGGGAGGCTACTCTGGAAACACCATATATTTT. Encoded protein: CASSRGGYSGNTIYF.

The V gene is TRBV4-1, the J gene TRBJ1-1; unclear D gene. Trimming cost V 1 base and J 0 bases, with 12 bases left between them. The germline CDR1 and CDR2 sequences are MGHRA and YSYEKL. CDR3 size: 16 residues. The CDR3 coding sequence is TGCGCCAGCAGCCAAGGAGGTATCTTTATGAACACTGAAGCTTTCTTT. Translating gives CASSQGGIFMNTEAFF.

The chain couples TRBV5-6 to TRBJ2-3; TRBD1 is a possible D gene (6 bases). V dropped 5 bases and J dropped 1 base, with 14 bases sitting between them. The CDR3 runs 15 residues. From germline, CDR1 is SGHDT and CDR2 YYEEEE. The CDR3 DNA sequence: TGTGCCAGCAGGAGGACAGACCGAGGCACAGATACGCAGTATTTT. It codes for CASRRTDRGTDTQYF.

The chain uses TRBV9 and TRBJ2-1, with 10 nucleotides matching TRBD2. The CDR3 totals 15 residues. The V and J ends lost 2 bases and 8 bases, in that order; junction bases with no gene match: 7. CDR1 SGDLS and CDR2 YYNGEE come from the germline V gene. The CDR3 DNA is TGTGCCAGCAGCGTCGGTCTAGCGGGGGCCGATGAGCAGTTCTTC. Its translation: CASSVGLAGADEQFF.

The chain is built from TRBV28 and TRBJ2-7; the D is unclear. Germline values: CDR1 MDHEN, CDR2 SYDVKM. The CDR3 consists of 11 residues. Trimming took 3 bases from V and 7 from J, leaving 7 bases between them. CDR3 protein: CASSFGGEQYF. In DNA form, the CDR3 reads TGTGCCAGCAGTTTCGGCGGTGAGCAGTACTTC.

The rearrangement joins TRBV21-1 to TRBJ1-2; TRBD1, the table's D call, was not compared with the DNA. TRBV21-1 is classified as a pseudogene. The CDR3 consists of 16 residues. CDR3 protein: CASSKVLGRANYGYTF. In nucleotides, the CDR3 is TGTGCCAGCAGCAAAGTGTTGGGCCGAGCTAACTATGGCTACACCTTC.

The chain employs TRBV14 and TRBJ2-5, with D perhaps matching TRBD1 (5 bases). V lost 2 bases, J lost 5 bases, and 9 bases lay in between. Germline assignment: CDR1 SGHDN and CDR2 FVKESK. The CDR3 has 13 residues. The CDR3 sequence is CASSQPGWETQYF. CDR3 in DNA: TGTGCCAGCAGCCAACCAGGGTGGGAGACCCAGTACTTC. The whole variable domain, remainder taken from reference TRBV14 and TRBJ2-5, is EAGVTQFPSHSVIEKGQTVTLRCDPISGHDNLYWYRRVMGKEIKFLLHFVKESKQDESGMPNNRFLAERTGGTYSTLKVQPAELEDSGVYFCASSQPGWETQYFGPGTRLLVL.

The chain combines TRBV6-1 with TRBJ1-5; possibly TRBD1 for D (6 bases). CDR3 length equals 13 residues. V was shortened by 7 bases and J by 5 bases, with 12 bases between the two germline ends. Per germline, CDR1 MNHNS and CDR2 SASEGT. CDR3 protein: CASNPGVYQPQHF. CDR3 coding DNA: TGTGCCAGCAACCCAGGGGTCTATCAGCCCCAGCATTTT.

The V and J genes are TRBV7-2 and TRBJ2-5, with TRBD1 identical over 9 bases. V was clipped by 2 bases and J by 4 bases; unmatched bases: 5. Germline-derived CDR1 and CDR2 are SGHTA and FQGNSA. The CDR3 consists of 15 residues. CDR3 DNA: TGTGCCAGCAGCTTAAGCCCGGGACAGGGAGAGACCCAGTACTTC. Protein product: CASSLSPGQGETQYF.

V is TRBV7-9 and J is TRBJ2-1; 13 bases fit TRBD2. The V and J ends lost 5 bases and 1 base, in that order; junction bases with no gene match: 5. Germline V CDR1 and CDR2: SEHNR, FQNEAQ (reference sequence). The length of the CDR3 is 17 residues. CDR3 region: CASSPETSGGSYNEQFF. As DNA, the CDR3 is TGTGCCAGCAGCCCCGAGACTAGCGGGGGGTCCTACAATGAGCAGTTCTTC.

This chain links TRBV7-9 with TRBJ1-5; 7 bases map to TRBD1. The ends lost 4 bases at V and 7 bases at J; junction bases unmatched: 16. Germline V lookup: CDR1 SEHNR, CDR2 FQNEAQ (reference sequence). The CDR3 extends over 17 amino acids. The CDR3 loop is CASSSNTGVQGEQPQHF. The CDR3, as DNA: TGTGCCAGCAGCTCTAATACAGGGGTACAAGGAGAGCAGCCCCAGCATTTT.

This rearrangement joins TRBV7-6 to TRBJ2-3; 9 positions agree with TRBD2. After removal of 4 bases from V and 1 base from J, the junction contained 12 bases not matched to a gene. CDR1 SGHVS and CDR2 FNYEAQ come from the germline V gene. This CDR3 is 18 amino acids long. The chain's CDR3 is CASSSGAGGYLGTDTQYF. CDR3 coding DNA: TGTGCCAGCAGCTCTGGAGCGGGAGGCTATCTAGGCACAGATACGCAGTATTTT. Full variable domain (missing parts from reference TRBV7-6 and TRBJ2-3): GAGVSQSPRYKVTKRGQDVALRCDPISGHVSLYWYRQALGQGPEFLTYFNYEAQQDKSGLPNDRFSAERPEGSISTLTIQRTEQRDSAMYRCASSSGAGGYLGTDTQYFGPGTRLTVL.

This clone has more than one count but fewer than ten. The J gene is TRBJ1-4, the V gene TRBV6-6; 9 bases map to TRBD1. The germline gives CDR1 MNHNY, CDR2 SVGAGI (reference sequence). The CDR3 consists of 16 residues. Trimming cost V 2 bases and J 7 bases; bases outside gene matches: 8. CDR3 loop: CASSYLGTGRTEKLFF. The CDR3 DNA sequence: TGTGCCAGCAGTTACCTGGGGACAGGGAGAACTGAAAAACTGTTTTTT.

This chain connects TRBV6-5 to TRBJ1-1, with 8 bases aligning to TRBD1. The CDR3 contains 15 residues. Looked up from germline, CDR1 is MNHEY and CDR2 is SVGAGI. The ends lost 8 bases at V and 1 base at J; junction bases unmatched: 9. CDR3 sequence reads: CASGINRGRNTEAFF. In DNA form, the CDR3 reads TGTGCCAGCGGAATAAACAGGGGGAGGAACACTGAAGCTTTCTTT.

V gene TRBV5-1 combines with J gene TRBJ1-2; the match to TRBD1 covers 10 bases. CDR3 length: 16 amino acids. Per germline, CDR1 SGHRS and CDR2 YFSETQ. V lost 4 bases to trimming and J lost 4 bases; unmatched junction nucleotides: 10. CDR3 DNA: TGCGCCAGCAGCCCCGGGACAGGGGATATGTCCTATGGCTACACCTTC. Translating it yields CASSPGTGDMSYGYTF.

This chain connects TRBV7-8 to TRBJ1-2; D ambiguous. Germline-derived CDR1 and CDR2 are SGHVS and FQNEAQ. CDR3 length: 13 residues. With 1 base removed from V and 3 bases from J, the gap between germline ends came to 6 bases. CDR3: CASSLGEYYGYTF. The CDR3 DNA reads TGTGCCAGCAGCTTAGGGGAGTACTATGGCTACACCTTC. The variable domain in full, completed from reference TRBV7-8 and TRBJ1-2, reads GAGVSQSPRYKVAKRGQDVALRCDPISGHVSLFWYQQALGQGPEFLTYFQNEAQLDKSGLPSDRFFAERPEGSVSTLKIQRTQQEDSAVYLCASSLGEYYGYTFGSGTRLTVV.